Listed below are T cell receptor beta chains from one sample, sequenced in a study of blood T cell repertoires in COVID-19. Some clones are missing from TCRdb's copy, which holds only in-frame ones; the method was immunoSEQ multiplex PCR. The table shows fewer than 350,000 clones, with approximately 91% occurring only once. The sequenced sample was PBMCs or T cells enriched from blood (not recorded which). The source is a woman aged 40 to 49 with acute COVID-19. The CDR3 runs from the conserved cysteine through the conserved F or W. The D gene is left open where the match is weak. Some rows have no size entry. The others give once, few or many, or a class for an expanded clone.

d_gene,abundance,v_gene,j_gene,CDR3aa,CDR3nt
TRBD1,once,TRBV3-1/TRBV3-2,TRBJ1-5,CASSQGDSNNQPQHF,TGTGCCAGCAGCCAAGGGGACAGTAACAATCAGCCCCAGCATTTT
TRBD1,-,TRBV5-5,TRBJ2-2,CASSLMDRTNTGELFF,TGTGCCAGCAGCTTGATGGACAGGACGAACACCGGGGAGCTGTTTTTT
-,-,TRBV6-2/TRBV6-3,TRBJ1-1,CASSYSREHTEAFF,TGTGCCAGCAGTTACTCCCGGGAACACACTGAAGCTTTCTTT
-,-,TRBV6-5,TRBJ2-7,CASTMGGEQYF,TGTGCCAGCACCATGGGGGGCGAGCAGTACTTC
TRBD1,-,TRBV11-2,TRBJ2-5,CASSSTGGQETQYF,TGTGCCAGCAGCTCCACAGGGGGTCAAGAGACCCAGTACTTC
-,-,TRBV18,TRBJ1-1,CASSPPGRGGGTEAFF,TGTGCCAGCTCACCACCTGGCCGGGGAGGGGGGACTGAAGCTTTCTTT
-,-,TRBV27,TRBJ1-6,CASSLRGTYNSPLHF,TGTGCCAGCAGTTTACGGGGGACCTATAATTCACCCCTCCACTTT
-,-,TRBV7-6,TRBJ2-3,CASSLRDTDTQYF,TGTGCCAGCAGCTTACGAGACACAGATACGCAGTATTTT
TRBD1,-,TRBV19,TRBJ1-5,CASSNFGTGSNSNQPQHF,TGTGCCAGTAGTAACTTTGGGACAGGGTCGAATAGCAATCAGCCCCAGCATTTT
-,once,TRBV2,TRBJ2-5,CASKPGRLRETQYF,TGTGCCAGCAAACCCGGGAGACTTCGAGAGACCCAGTACTTC
TRBD1,-,TRBV30,TRBJ1-1,CAWSGTGYTEAFF,TGTGCCTGGAGTGGGACAGGCTACACTGAAGCTTTCTTT
-,-,TRBV2,TRBJ1-2,CASRKTIGGDYGYTF,TGTGCCAGCAGGAAGACGATTGGGGGGGACTATGGCTACACCTTC
TRBD2,-,TRBV5-1,TRBJ2-1,CASSLPSGSNEQFF,TGCGCCAGCAGCTTGCCCAGCGGGAGCAATGAGCAGTTCTTC
TRBD1,-,TRBV19,TRBJ1-3,CASSTDRGQNTIYF,TGTGCCAGTAGTACGGACAGGGGGCAAAACACCATATATTTT
TRBD2,-,TRBV7-2,TRBJ2-3,CASSYGGLAGGSTDTQYF,TGTGCCAGCAGCTATGGGGGACTAGCGGGCGGGAGCACAGATACGCAGTATTTT
TRBD2,-,TRBV29-1,TRBJ2-4,CSVGTSGSYIQYF,TGCAGCGTTGGTACTAGCGGGAGTTACATTCAGTACTTC
TRBD2,-,TRBV7-6,TRBJ2-1,CASSYRTSGSLNEQFF,TGTGCCAGCAGCTATAGGACTAGCGGGAGTCTCAATGAGCAGTTCTTC
-,-,TRBV21-1,TRBJ2-1,CASSMMLRDWMHNEQFF,TGTGCCAGCAGCATGATGTTGAGGGATTGGATGCACAATGAGCAGTTCTTC
TRBD1,-,TRBV2,TRBJ1-6,CASSERGTGNSPLHF,TGTGCCAGCAGTGAAAGGGGGACAGGGAATTCACCCCTCCACTTT
-,-,TRBV29-1,TRBJ1-2,CSVDDQGLYGYTF,TGCAGCGTTGATGATCAGGGACTCTATGGCTACACCTTC
TRBD1,-,TRBV4-3,TRBJ1-1,CASSPGQLNTEAFF,TGCGCCAGCAGCCCGGGACAGCTGAACACTGAAGCTTTCTTT
TRBD2,-,TRBV9,TRBJ2-3,CASGGRTDTQYF,TGTGCCAGTGGCGGGAGGACAGATACGCAGTATTTT
TRBD1,-,TRBV5-8,TRBJ1-3,CASSLTGGTTGNTIYF,TGTGCCAGCAGTTTGACAGGGGGGACAACTGGAAACACCATATATTTT
-,-,TRBV2,TRBJ1-1,CASSEGQVTEAFF,TGTGCCAGCAGTGAAGGACAGGTGACTGAAGCTTTCTTT
-,-,TRBV7-9,TRBJ1-1,CASSFGGGTEAFF,TGTGCCAGCAGCTTCGGGGGGGGCACTGAAGCTTTCTTT
-,-,TRBV7-9,TRBJ1-4,CASSRGVNEKLFF,TGTGCCAGCAGCCGGGGGGTGAATGAAAAACTGTTTTTT
-,-,TRBV28,TRBJ1-5,CASRYSNQPQHF,TGTGCCAGCCGGTATAGCAATCAGCCCCAGCATTTT
TRBD1,-,TRBV2,TRBJ1-2,CASSKGATYGYTF,TGTGCCAGCAGTAAGGGGGCCACCTATGGCTACACCTTC
-,-,TRBV18,TRBJ1-3,CASSPPPLSSGNTIYF,TGTGCCAGCTCACCACCCCCGCTGAGCTCTGGAAACACCATATATTTT
-,once,TRBV6-6,TRBJ2-3,CASTWGLRGDTQYF,TGTGCCAGCACCTGGGGGCTCCGTGGAGATACGCAGTATTTT
-,-,TRBV4-2,TRBJ1-3,CASSQASSGNTIYF,TGTGCCAGCAGCCAAGCCTCCTCTGGAAACACCATATATTTT
-,-,TRBV2,TRBJ1-6,CASSDWGGNSPLHF,TGTGCCAGCAGTGACTGGGGGGGAAATTCACCCCTCCACTTT
TRBD1,-,TRBV11-2,TRBJ1-2,CASSLHRGQGGYTF,TGTGCCAGCAGCTTGCATAGGGGGCAGGGTGGCTACACCTTC
-,-,TRBV2,TRBJ2-7,CASIDYSYEQYF,TGTGCCAGCATAGACTACTCCTACGAGCAGTACTTC
-,-,TRBV4-2,TRBJ2-6,CASSQEARKGANVLTF,TGTGCCAGCAGCCAAGAAGCGAGGAAGGGGGCCAACGTCCTGACTTTC
TRBD2,-,TRBV18,TRBJ2-3,CASSPPGGSTDTQYF,TGTGCCAGCTCACCACCGGGGGGGAGCACAGATACGCAGTATTTT
TRBD1,-,TRBV6-5,TRBJ2-5,CASTRQGVETQYF,TGTGCCAGCACCAGACAGGGAGTGGAGACCCAGTACTTC
TRBD1,-,TRBV2,TRBJ1-2,CASSAGGGGSGYTF,TGTGCCAGCAGCGCTGGAGGGGGCGGAAGTGGCTACACCTTC
TRBD1,-,TRBV24-1,TRBJ1-2,CATSDPGTGYGYTF,TGTGCCACCAGTGATCCCGGGACAGGGTATGGCTACACCTTC
TRBD2,-,TRBV19,TRBJ2-1,CASSAGGPYNEQFF,TGTGCCAGTAGTGCGGGAGGCCCCTACAATGAGCAGTTCTTC
-,-,TRBV6-2/TRBV6-3,TRBJ1-5,CASSYPDTLKAGNQPQHF,TGTGCCAGCAGTTACCCGGACACCCTCAAGGCAGGCAATCAGCCCCAGCATTTT
TRBD2,-,TRBV7-3,TRBJ2-1,CASSLGLESNEQFF,TGTGCCAGCAGCCTAGGACTAGAATCAAATGAGCAGTTCTTC